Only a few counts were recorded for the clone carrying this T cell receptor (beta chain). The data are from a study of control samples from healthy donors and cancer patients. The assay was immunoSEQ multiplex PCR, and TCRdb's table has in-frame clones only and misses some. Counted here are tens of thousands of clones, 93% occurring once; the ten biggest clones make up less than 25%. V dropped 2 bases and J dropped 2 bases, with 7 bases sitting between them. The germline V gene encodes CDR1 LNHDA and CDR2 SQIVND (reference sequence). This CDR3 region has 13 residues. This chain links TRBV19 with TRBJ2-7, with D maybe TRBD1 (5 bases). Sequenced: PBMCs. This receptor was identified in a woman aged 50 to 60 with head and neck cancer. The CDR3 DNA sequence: TGTGCCAGTAGTATAAGGGGAACCTACGAGCAGTACTTC. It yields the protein CASSIRGTYEQYF.